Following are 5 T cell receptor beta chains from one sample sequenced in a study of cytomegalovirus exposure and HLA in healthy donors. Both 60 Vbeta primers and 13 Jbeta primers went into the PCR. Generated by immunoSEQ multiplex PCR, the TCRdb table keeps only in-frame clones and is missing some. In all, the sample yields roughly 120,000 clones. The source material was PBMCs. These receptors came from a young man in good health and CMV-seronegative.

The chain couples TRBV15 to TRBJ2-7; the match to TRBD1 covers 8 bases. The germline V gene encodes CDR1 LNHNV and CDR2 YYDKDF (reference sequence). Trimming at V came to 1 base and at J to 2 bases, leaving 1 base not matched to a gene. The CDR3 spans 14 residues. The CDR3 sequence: CATSRGQGTYEQYF. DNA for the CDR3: TGTGCCACCAGCAGAGGACAGGGGACCTACGAGCAGTACTTC.

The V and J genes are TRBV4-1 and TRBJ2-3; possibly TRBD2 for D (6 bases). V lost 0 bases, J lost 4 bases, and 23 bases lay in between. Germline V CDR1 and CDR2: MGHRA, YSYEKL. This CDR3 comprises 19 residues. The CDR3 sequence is CASSQEEGLTGVRADTQYF. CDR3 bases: TGCGCCAGCAGCCAAGAGGAGGGTCTAACGGGAGTTCGGGCAGATACGCAGTATTTT.

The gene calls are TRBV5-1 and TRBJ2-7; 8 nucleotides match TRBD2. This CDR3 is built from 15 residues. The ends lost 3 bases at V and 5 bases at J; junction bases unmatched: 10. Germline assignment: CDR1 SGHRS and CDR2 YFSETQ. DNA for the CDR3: TGCGCCAGCAGCTACCAAGCGGGAGACTCAAACGAGCAGTACTTC. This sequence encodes CASSYQAGDSNEQYF.

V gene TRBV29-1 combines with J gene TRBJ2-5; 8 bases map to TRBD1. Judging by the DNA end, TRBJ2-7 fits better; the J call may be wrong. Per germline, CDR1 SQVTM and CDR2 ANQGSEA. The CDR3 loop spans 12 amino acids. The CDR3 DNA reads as TGCAGCGTTAGTACAGGGGGGCACGAGCAGTACTTC. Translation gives CSVSTGGHEQYF.

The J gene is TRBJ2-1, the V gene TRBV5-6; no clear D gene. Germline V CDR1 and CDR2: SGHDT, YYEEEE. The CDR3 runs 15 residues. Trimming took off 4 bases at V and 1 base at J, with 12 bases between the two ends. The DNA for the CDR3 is TGTGCCAGCAGCAAGGCTAGTACTTCCTACAATGAGCAGTTCTTC. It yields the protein CASSKASTSYNEQFF.